This T cell receptor beta chain was obtained from a study of blood T cell repertoires in COVID-19. Looking at the study overall: Material from acute and convalescent COVID-19 was sourced from the United States, Italy and Spain. Sources were T cells, B-cell-depleted T cells, or PBMCs; the material itself was cDNA or gDNA.

As handled by the study authors: Reference gene primer amplification gave nucleated cell count estimates. Sequenced by immunoSEQ multiplex PCR; TCRdb stores in-frame clones only, minus some. V and J calls and clone size are those listed in that table; D and trimming were worked out from the DNA. The sample shows around 100,000 clones, roughly 86% of them seen only once. Per germline, CDR1 SGDLS and CDR2 YYNGEE. The junction had 4 bases not matched to a gene; V was cut back by 0 bases and J by 4 bases. CDR3 size: 16 residues. The sequence came from a man aged 45-60 years with active or convalescent COVID-19. The genes are TRBV9 and TRBJ2-5, with 12 bases matching TRBD2. The sequencing input was peripheral blood. The CDR3, as DNA: TGTGCCAGCAGCGTAGCTAGCGGGGGGGCTGGAGAGACCCAGTACTTC. It yields the protein CASSVASGGAGETQYF. The whole variable domain, remainder taken from reference TRBV9 and TRBJ2-5, is DSGVTQTPKHLITATGQRVTLRCSPRSGDLSVYWYQQSLDQGLQFLIQYYNGEERAKGNILERFSAQQFPDLHSELNLSSLELGDSALYFCASSVASGGAGETQYFGPGTRLLVL.